Following are 17 T cell receptor beta chains from one sample sequenced in a study of regulatory T cells in long-lasting Graves disease. The sample's time point: newly diagnosed GD, antithyroid drugs for less than 3 months. RNA isolated from PBMCs was used to make the TCR library. The authors built TCR beta libraries using iRepertoire HTBI primers and Arm-PCR of CDR3 regions. TCRdb passed the multiplex PCR reads through MiXCR, listing each CDR3 protein once. The sample records a few hundred thousand distinct CDR3 sequences, over 14% being singletons. The data also belong to a second study, concerning T cells in Graves' hyperthyroidism and ophthalmopathy.

The source was peripheral blood mononuclear cells (PBMCs), collected at new diagnosis, from a patient treated with antithyroid drugs. The source of these receptors is a woman aged 40-49 years with Graves disease.

This clonotype was seen only a few times. This chain links TRBV4-1 with TRBJ1-3; the D gene is possibly TRBD1 (6 bases). In germline, CDR1 is MGHRA, CDR2 YSYEKL. The CDR3 runs to 16 residues. V lost 0 bases and J 0 bases, leaving 9 bases between the germline ends. The DNA of the CDR3 is TGCGCCAGCAGCCAAGAGGGGGCCCTCTCTGGAAACACCATATATTTT. This encodes CASSQEGALSGNTIYF.

This clonotype was detected ten times or more. The chain uses TRBV28 and TRBJ1-6, with D tentatively TRBD1 (6 bases). The germline V gene has CDR1 MDHEN and CDR2 SYDVKM. V gave up 7 bases and J gave up 7 bases, with 17 bases separating them. There are 15 residues in the CDR3. The CDR3 coding sequence is TGTGCCAGCACCGGCGGACAGTGGGAGAATTCACCCCTCCACTTT. Translated: CASTGGQWENSPLHF. Together with reference TRBV28 and TRBJ1-6, the CDR3 gives the full variable domain: DVKVTQSSRYLVKRTGEKVFLECVQDMDHENMFWYRQDPGLGLRLIYFSYDVKMKEKGDIPEGYSVSREKKERFSLILESASTNQTSMYLCASTGGQWENSPLHFGNGTRLTVT.

This sequence joins TRBV20-1 and TRBJ1-1, with 10 positions matching TRBD1. The germline CDR1 and CDR2 sequences are DFQATT and SNEGSKA (reference sequence). The CDR3 sequence is 16 residues long. J was trimmed by 5 bases and V by 3 bases; bases with no gene match: 12. The CDR3 DNA sequence: TGCAGTGCTAGGGGCGGATTAGGGACAGGGGTAACTGAAGCTTTCTTT. This sequence encodes CSARGGLGTGVTEAFF.

This clonotype turned up a few times. The CDR3 DNA is TGTGCCAGCAGTTACTCCGTACTCAGGAGCTCTGGGGCCAACGTCCTGACTTTC. It codes for CASSYSVLRSSGANVLTF. The rearrangement joins TRBV6-5 to TRBJ2-6; D not resolved. The CDR3 sequence is 18 residues long. CDR1 is MNHEY, CDR2 SVGAGI, per germline. The germline V and J ends were trimmed by 0 bases and 0 bases, with 12 bases remaining between them.

In its sample, this clonotype was seen many times. The rearrangement joins TRBV29-1 to TRBJ2-7; 12 bases agree with TRBD2. Trimming removed 1 base from V and 2 bases from J; junction bases left unmatched: 0. From germline, CDR1 is SQVTM and CDR2 ANQGSEA. The CDR3 covers 14 residues. The DNA of the CDR3 is TGCAGCGTTGAAGGGACTAGCGGGACCTACGAGCAGTACTTC. This sequence encodes CSVEGTSGTYEQYF.

Here the CDR3 reads CASAPTDLNTEAFF. CDR3 nucleotides: TGTGCCAGCGCCCCGACAGACCTGAACACTGAAGCTTTCTTT. The genes are TRBV13 and TRBJ1-1, with D possibly TRBD1 on 5 matching bases. Germline V lookup: CDR1 PRHDT, CDR2 FYEKMQ (reference sequence). CDR3 size: 14 residues. V was cut by 8 bases and J by 0 bases, with 13 bases left in between.

The J gene is TRBJ2-2, the V gene TRBV2; TRBD2 matches at 9 bases. This CDR3 spans 15 amino acids. With 7 bases clipped from V and 2 bases from J, the junction kept 5 bases outside the gene matches. Germline V gene data show CDR1 as SNHLY and CDR2 as FYNNEI. CDR3 residues: CASIRLAANTGELFF. CDR3 nucleotide sequence: TGTGCCAGCATAAGACTAGCGGCCAACACCGGGGAGCTGTTTTTT.

The chain couples TRBV7-8 to TRBJ2-7; the match to TRBD2 covers 7 bases. The germline gives CDR1 SGHVS, CDR2 FQNEAQ. The CDR3 runs 17 residues. V lost 7 bases and J lost 0; bases outside the gene matches: 15. The CDR3 DNA reads TGTGCCAGCACCTCCGCGGGAGCTAGCGGAGACTCCTACGAGCAGTACTTC. Amino acids: CASTSAGASGDSYEQYF.

The chain links TRBV2 to TRBJ2-1; maybe TRBD2 (5 bases). Trimming took off 5 bases at V and 4 bases at J, with 18 bases between the two ends. Germline lookup yields CDR1 SNHLY and CDR2 FYNNEI. The CDR3 runs 16 residues. The CDR3 nucleotides are TGTGCCAGCAGTCCTCGGGGATGGGCCACATACAATGAGCAGTTCTTC. It specifies CASSPRGWATYNEQFF. Filled out from reference TRBV2 and TRBJ2-1, the complete variable domain reads EPEVTQTPSHQVTQMGQEVILRCVPISNHLYFYWYRQILGQKVEFLVSFYNNEISEKSEIFDDQFSVERPDGSNFTLKIRSTKLEDSAMYFCASSPRGWATYNEQFFGPGTRLTVL.

This clonotype was seen at least ten times. The J gene is TRBJ1-2, the V gene TRBV27; unclear D gene. The CDR3 has 14 residues. Germline CDR1 MNHEY, CDR2 SMNVEV (reference sequence). Between the trimmed V and J ends, which lost 6 bases and 1 base, there was a span of 12 bases. In DNA, the CDR3 is TGTGCCAGCAGCCTAGACGGATATAACTATGGCTACACCTTC. This translates into CASSLDGYNYGYTF.

This clonotype has at least ten counts. The J gene is TRBJ2-7, the V gene TRBV30; a possible D gene is TRBD1 (5 bases). The CDR3 is 11 amino acids. CDR1 is GTSNPN and CDR2 is SVGIG in the germline V gene (reference sequence). V was trimmed by 3 bases and J by 6 bases, leaving 9 bases between them. The CDR3, as DNA: TGTGCCTGGAGCCGGACACTCGAGCAGTACTTC. Translated, it gives CAWSRTLEQYF.

This clonotype was counted at least ten times. The genes are TRBV7-9 and TRBJ2-7, with 12 positions matching TRBD2. V gave up 1 base and J gave up 4 bases; unmatched junction bases: 8. Per germline, CDR1 SEHNR and CDR2 FQNEAQ (reference sequence). The CDR3 is made up of 17 amino acids. This CDR3 reads CASSLVLTSGSAYEQYF. The CDR3 DNA is TGTGCCAGCAGCTTAGTTCTGACTAGCGGGAGCGCTTACGAGCAGTACTTC.

This clonotype appeared many times. The genes are TRBV20-1 and TRBJ2-7; a possible D gene is TRBD1 (7 bases). This CDR3 contains 13 residues. Germline-derived CDR1 and CDR2 are DFQATT and SNEGSKA (reference sequence). The V and J ends lost 2 bases and 4 bases respectively, with 12 bases between them. For the CDR3, the DNA is TGCAGTGCTAGATTACAGGGGAGGTACGAGCAGTACTTC. Its protein product is CSARLQGRYEQYF.

This clonotype was observed a few times. This chain links TRBV20-1 with TRBJ2-3; the D gene is possibly TRBD2 (5 bases). The germline V and J ends were trimmed by 4 bases and 1 base, with 6 bases remaining between them. Germline lookup yields CDR1 DFQATT and CDR2 SNEGSKA (reference sequence). The CDR3 is 12 amino acids. In nucleotides, the CDR3 is TGCAGTGCTACCGGGGGCACAGATACGCAGTATTTT. It yields the protein CSATGGTDTQYF.

The V call is TRBV27, the J call TRBJ2-7; TRBD2 might be the D (6 bases). The CDR3 length is 14 residues. Germline V CDR1 and CDR2: MNHEY, SMNVEV (reference sequence). V lost 8 bases, J lost 3 bases, and 17 bases lay in between. The CDR3 sequence: CASRRDGPDYEQYF. For the CDR3, the DNA is TGTGCCAGCCGGCGGGACGGGCCCGACTACGAGCAGTACTTC.

This clonotype showed up many times. This chain links TRBV7-9 with TRBJ2-3, with 9 bases matching TRBD1. The CDR3 has 15 residues. Germline V gives CDR1 SEHNR, CDR2 FQNEAQ (reference sequence). V lost 5 bases, J lost 3 bases, and 6 bases stayed unmatched. The CDR3 reads CASSHRDRATDTQYF. Here the CDR3 DNA reads TGTGCCAGCAGCCATCGGGACAGGGCAACAGATACGCAGTATTTT. Looking up the rest from reference TRBV7-9 and TRBJ2-3 gives the full variable domain: DTGVSQNPRHKITKRGQNVTFRCDPISEHNRLYWYRQTLGQGPEFLTYFQNEAQLEKSRLLSDRFSAERPKGSFSTLEIQRTEQGDSAMYLCASSHRDRATDTQYFGPGTRLTVL.

The CDR3, as DNA: TGCAGTGCTAGGACTAGCGGGTCCGGGGAGCTGTTTTTT. This encodes CSARTSGSGELFF. The chain has TRBV20-1 and TRBJ2-2; 10 bases are shared with TRBD2. V trimming: 3 bases; J trimming: 6 bases; junction bases outside the gene matches: 1. The germline V gene encodes CDR1 DFQATT and CDR2 SNEGSKA (reference sequence). This CDR3 has 13 residues.